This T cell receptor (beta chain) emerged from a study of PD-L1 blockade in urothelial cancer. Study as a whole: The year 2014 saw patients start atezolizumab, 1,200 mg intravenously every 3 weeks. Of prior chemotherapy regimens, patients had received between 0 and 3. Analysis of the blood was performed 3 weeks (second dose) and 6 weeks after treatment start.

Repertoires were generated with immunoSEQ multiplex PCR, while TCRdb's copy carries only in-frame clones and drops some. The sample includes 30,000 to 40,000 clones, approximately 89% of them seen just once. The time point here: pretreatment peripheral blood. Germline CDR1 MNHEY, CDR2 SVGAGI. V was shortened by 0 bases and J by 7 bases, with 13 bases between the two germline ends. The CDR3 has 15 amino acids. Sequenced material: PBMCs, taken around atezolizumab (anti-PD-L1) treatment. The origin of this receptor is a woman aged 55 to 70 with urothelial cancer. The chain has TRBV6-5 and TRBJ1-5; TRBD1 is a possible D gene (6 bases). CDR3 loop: CASSYSGGMGQPQHF. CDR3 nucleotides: TGTGCCAGCAGTTACTCTGGGGGCATGGGGCAGCCCCAGCATTTT.